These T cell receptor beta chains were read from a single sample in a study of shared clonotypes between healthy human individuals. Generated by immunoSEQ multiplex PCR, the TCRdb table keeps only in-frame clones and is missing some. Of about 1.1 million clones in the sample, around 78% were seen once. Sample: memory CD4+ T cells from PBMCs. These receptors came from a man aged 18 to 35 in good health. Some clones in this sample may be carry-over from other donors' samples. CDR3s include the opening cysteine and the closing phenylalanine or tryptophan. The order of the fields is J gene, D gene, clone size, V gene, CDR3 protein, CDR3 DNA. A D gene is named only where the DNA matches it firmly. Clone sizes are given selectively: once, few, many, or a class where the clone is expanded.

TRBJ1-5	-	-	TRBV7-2	CASSLDLGPQHF	TGTGCCAGCAGCTTAGATCTGGGGCCCCAGCATTTT
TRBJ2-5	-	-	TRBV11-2	CASSLIGEGGTQYF	TGTGCCAGCAGCTTAATTGGCGAGGGAGGGACCCAGTACTTC
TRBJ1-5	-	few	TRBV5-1	CASSEAGHNQPQHF	TGCGCCAGCAGCGAAGCGGGCCACAATCAGCCCCAGCATTTT
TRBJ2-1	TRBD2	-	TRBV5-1	CASSPGGIDEQFF	TGCGCCAGCTCCCCGGGAGGAATCGATGAGCAGTTCTTC
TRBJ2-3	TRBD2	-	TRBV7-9	CAGAPAGGGTQYF	TGTGCCGGCGCCCCGGCGGGAGGTGGTACGCAGTATTTT
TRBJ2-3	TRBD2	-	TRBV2	CASSDGGSGDTQYF	TGTGCCAGCAGTGATGGCGGGAGTGGAGATACGCAGTATTTT
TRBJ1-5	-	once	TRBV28	CASSSSPGTQPQHF	TGTGCCAGCAGTTCCTCTCCGGGGACTCAGCCCCAGCATTTT
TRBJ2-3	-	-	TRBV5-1	CASSPGSEDTQYF	TGCGCCAGCAGCCCGGGATCTGAAGATACGCAGTATTTT
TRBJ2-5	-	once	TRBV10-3	CAISESGGQETQYF	TGTGCCATCAGTGAGTCTGGCGGGCAAGAGACCCAGTACTTC
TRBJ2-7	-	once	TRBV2	CASSRPGSSREQYF	TGTGCCAGCAGTCGACCCGGGAGTTCTCGCGAGCAGTACTTC
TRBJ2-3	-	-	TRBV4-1	CASSQHGVSTDTQYF	TGCGCCAGCAGCCAACACGGGGTTAGCACAGATACGCAGTATTTT
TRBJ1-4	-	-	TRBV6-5	CASSSNEKLFF	TGTGCCAGCAGCTCCAATGAAAAACTGTTTTTT
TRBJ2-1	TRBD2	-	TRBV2	CASIGLAGYNEQFF	TGTGCCAGCATTGGGCTAGCGGGTTACAATGAGCAGTTCTTC
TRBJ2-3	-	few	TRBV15	CATQQGITDTQYF	TGTGCCACACAACAGGGAATCACAGATACGCAGTATTTT
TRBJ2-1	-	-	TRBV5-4	CASSNGQNSYNEQFF	TGTGCCAGCAGCAACGGGCAGAACTCCTACAATGAGCAGTTCTTC
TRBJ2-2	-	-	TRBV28	CASRGLNTGELFF	TGTGCCAGCAGAGGACTGAACACCGGGGAGCTGTTTTTT
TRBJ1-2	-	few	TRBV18	CASSPSWGIYGYTF	TGTGCCAGCTCACCCTCGTGGGGAATCTATGGCTACACCTTC
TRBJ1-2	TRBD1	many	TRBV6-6	CASSPGTVNYGYTF	TGTGCCAGCAGCCCAGGGACAGTTAACTATGGCTACACCTTC
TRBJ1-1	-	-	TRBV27	CASTQGGNTEAFF	TGTGCCAGCACCCAAGGGGGAAACACTGAAGCTTTCTTT
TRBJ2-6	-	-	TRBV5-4	CASSRAGSGANVLTF	TGTGCCAGCAGCCGTGCAGGCTCTGGGGCCAACGTCCTGACTTTC
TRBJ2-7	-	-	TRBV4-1	CASSQSDRHEQYF	TGCGCCAGCAGCCAATCCGACAGACACGAGCAGTACTTC
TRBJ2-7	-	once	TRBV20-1	CSAAAQAVIF	TGCAGTGCCGCGGCACAGGCAGTTATCTTC
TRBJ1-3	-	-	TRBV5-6	CASSLTGSSSGNTIYF	TGTGCCAGCAGCTTAACCGGGTCCAGCTCTGGAAACACCATATATTTT
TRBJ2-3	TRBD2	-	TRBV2	CASSSGGTDTQYF	TGTGCCAGCAGTTCGGGGGGGACAGATACGCAGTATTTT
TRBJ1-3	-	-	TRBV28	CASSASGTIYF	TGTGCCAGCAGCGCCTCGGGCACCATATATTTT
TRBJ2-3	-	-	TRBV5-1	CASSLAVSTDTQYF	TGCGCCAGCAGCTTAGCGGTTAGCACAGATACGCAGTATTTT